What follows describes a single T cell receptor (beta chain). Germline assignment: CDR1 MNHEY and CDR2 SVGAGI. Trimming took 6 bases from V and 7 from J, leaving 9 bases between them. The CDR3 has 11 amino acids. Seattle-derived patients entered the study during active infection and were followed longitudinally. This entry is derived from a study of blood T cell repertoires in COVID-19. About the study: From the United States, Italy and Spain came samples of acute and convalescent COVID-19. Sources were T cells, B-cell-depleted T cells, or PBMCs; the material itself was cDNA or gDNA.

In the study's own analysis: Amplifying reference gene primers gave estimates of nucleated cell counts. Sequencing was performed with immunoSEQ multiplex PCR; in TCRdb, only in-frame clones are kept and a portion is missing. Clone size and V and J calls were adopted from that table, with D and trimming inferred from the DNA. The repertoire holds more than 95,000 clones, with around 81% as singletons. Sequencing was done on a sample of peripheral blood. This TCR was recovered from a man younger than 45 with COVID-19, enrolled during active disease. The chain joins TRBV6-5 to TRBJ1-2; D uncertain. The CDR3 bases are TGTGCCAGCAGCCCACGGGGTGGCTACACCTTC. It yields the protein CASSPRGGYTF.